This TCR beta chain was documented in a study of T-cell reconstitution after alpha-beta-depleted transplantation in children. As regards this clonotype: Its antigen is unknown.

Unique molecular identifiers were built into the TCRbeta library. Each CDR3 protein gets one entry after TCRdb re-called the PCR reads with MiXCR. The table lists about a million distinct CDR3 sequences, roughly 29% of them singletons. This CDR3 region has 16 residues. The ends were cut back, 11 bases at V and 6 bases at J, with 28 bases in the middle. Germline CDR1 reads LNHDA; CDR2 reads SQIVND (reference sequence). Study results and caveats: Alpha-beta T cells about two months after transplant reportedly derived from several hundred expanded graft clones. Once a year had passed after transplant, T-cell counts and diversity came mostly from newly produced T cells. Surviving recipient T cells and intrathymic progenitors accounted for some patients' high TCRbeta diversity at day 60.

Sequencing used PBMCs, mostly from graft donor cells, obtained 360 days after TCRalphabeta/CD19-depleted stem cell transplant. This TCR derives from a boy younger than two who had a stem cell transplant for SCID, so the T cells may come from the graft donor. The chain employs TRBV19 and TRBJ2-5; maybe TRBD1 (5 bases). The CDR3: CAWSHAGAGVMKTQYF. DNA of the CDR3: TGTGCCTGGAGCCACGCTGGGGCTGGCGTCATGAAGACCCAGTACTTC.